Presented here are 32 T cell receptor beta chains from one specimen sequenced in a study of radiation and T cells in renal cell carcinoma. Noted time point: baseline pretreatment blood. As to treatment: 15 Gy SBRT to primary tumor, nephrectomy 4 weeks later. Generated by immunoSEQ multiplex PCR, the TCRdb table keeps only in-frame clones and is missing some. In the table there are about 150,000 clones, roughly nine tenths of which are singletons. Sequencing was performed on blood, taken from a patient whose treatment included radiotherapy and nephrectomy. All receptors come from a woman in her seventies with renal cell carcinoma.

The CDR3: CASSKGGLISYEQYF. The DNA of the CDR3 is TGTGCCAGCAGCAAAGGGGGACTAATATCCTACGAGCAGTACTTC. The J gene is TRBJ2-7, the V gene TRBV11-1; perhaps TRBD2 as D (7 bases). V lost 5 bases and J lost 1, with 15 bases in between. This CDR3 has 15 amino acids. Germline V gene data show CDR1 as SGHAT and CDR2 as FQDESV (reference sequence).

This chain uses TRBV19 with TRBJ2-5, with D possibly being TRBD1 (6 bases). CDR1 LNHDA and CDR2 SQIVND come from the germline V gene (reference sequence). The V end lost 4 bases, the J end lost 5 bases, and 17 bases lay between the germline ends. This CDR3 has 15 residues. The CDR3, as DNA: TGTGCCAGTAGTACCGGACAGAATGTTCGCGAGACCCAGTACTTC. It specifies CASSTGQNVRETQYF.

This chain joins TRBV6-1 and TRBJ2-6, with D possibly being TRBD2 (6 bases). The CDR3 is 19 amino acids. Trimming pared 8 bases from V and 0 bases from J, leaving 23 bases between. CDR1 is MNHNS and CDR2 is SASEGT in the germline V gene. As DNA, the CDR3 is TGTGCCAGCTGTGTCAAATTGGGGACTTTCGGCTCTGGGGCCAACGTCCTGACTTTC. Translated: CASCVKLGTFGSGANVLTF.

CDR3 sequence (DNA): TGTGCCAGCAGTCCGGGACTAGCGGGGAGTTGGGATACGCAGTATTTT. Its translation: CASSPGLAGSWDTQYF. The chain links TRBV28 to TRBJ2-3; TRBD2 agrees at 13 bases. Germline-derived CDR1 and CDR2 are MDHEN and SYDVKM. V lost 5 bases to trimming and J lost 6 bases; unmatched junction nucleotides: 8. CDR3 length: 16 residues.

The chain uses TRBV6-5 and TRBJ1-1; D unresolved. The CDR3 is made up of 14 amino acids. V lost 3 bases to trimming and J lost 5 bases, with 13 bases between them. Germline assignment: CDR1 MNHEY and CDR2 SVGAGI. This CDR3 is CASSYPGMRTEAFF. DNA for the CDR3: TGTGCCAGCAGTTATCCAGGTATGAGGACTGAAGCTTTCTTT.

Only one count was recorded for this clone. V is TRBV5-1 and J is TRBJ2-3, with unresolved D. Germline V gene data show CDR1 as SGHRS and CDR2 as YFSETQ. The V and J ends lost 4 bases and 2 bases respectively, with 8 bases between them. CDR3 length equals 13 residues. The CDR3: CASSPLLTDTQYF. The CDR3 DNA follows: TGCGCCAGCAGCCCCCTTCTCACAGATACGCAGTATTTT.

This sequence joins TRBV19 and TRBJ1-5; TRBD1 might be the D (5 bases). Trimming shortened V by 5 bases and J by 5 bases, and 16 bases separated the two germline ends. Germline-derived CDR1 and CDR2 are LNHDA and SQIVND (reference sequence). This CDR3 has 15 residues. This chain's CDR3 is CASSPPGLGYQPQHF. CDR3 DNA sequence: TGTGCCAGTAGTCCTCCGGGACTCGGGTATCAGCCCCAGCATTTT.

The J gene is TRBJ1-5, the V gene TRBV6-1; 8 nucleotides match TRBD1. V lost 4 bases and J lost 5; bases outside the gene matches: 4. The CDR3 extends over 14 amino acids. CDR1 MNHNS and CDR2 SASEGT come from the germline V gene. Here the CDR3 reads CASSGTGIYQPQHF. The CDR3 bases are TGTGCCAGCAGTGGGACAGGGATTTATCAGCCCCAGCATTTT.

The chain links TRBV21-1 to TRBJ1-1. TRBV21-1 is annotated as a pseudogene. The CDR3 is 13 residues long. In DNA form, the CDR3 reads TGTGCCAGCTACGCCGGGGAAGAGGATGAAGCTTTCTTT. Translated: CASYAGEEDEAFF.

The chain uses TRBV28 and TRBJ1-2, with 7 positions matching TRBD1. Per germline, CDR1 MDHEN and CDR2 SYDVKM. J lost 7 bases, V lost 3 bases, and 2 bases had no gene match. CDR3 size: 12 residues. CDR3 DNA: TGTGCCAGCAGTTTGACAGGGTCTGGCTACACCTTC. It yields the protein CASSLTGSGYTF.

DNA of the CDR3: TGTGCCAGCAGTTTTCCCCCGGGACTAGCGGGGGACCTACCTACCACTAGCTACTACGAGCAGTACTTC. It yields the protein CASSFPPGLAGDLPTTSYYEQYF. V usage is TRBV28 and J usage is TRBJ2-7; 14 nucleotides match TRBD2. Germline CDR1 is MDHEN and CDR2 is SYDVKM. CDR3 length: 23 residues. The V and J ends lost 3 bases and 3 bases, in that order; junction bases with no gene match: 25.

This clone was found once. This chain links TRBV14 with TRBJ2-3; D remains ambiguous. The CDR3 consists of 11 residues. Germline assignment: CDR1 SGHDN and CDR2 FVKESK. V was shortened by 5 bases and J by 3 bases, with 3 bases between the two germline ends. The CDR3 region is CASSLTDTQYF. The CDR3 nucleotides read TGTGCCAGCAGCTTAACAGATACGCAGTATTTT.

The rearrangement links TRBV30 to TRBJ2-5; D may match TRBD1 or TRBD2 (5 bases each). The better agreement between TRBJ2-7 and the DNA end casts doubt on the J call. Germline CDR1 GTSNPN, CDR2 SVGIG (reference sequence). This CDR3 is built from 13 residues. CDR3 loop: CAWTRDRSYEQYF. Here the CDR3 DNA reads TGTGCCTGGACCCGGGACCGATCCTACGAGCAGTACTTC.

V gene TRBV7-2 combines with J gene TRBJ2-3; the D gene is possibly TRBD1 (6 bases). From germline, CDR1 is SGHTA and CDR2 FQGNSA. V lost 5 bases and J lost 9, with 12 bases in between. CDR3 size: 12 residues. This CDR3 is CASSRARGTQYF. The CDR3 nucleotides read TGTGCCAGCAGCCGGGCTAGGGGGACGCAGTATTTT.

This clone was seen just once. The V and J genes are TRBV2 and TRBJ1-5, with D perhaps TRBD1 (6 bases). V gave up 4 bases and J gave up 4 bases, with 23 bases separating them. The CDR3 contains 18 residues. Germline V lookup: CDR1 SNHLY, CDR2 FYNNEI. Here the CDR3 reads CASSGRRGAGKGNQPQHF. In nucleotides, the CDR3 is TGTGCCAGCAGTGGCCGTAGGGGGGCGGGAAAAGGGAATCAGCCCCAGCATTTT.

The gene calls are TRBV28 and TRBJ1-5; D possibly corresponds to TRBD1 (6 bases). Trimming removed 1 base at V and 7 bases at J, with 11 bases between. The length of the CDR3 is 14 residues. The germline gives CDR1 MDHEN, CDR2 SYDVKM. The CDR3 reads CASSLSGASQPQHF. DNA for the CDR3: TGTGCCAGCAGTTTATCAGGGGCAAGCCAGCCCCAGCATTTT.

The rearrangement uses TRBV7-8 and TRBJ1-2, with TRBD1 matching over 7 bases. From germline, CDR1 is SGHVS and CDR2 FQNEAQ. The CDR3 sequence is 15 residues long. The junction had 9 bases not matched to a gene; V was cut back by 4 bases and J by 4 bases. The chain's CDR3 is CASSSSQTGSYGYTF. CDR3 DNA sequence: TGTGCCAGCAGCTCGTCCCAGACAGGGAGCTATGGCTACACCTTC.

The CDR3 spells CASSQEHLGGTYNSPLHF. As DNA, the CDR3 is TGCGCCAGCAGCCAAGAGCACCTGGGGGGCACCTATAATTCACCCCTCCACTTT. The rearrangement uses TRBV4-3 and TRBJ1-6; the D gene is possibly TRBD1 (6 bases). CDR1 LGHNA and CDR2 YSLEER come from the germline V gene. This CDR3 contains 18 residues. V lost 0 bases, J lost 2 bases, and 14 bases lay in between.

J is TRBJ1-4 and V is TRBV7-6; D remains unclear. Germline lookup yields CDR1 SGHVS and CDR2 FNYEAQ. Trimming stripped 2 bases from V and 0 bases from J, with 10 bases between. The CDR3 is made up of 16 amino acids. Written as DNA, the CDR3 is TGTGCCAGCAGCTTACTCCCGGGGTCAACTAATGAAAAACTGTTTTTT. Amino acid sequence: CASSLLPGSTNEKLFF.

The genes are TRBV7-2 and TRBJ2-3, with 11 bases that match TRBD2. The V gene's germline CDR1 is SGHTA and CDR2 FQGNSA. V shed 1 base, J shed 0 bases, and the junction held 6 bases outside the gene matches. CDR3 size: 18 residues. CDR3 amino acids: CASSLGPSGGTSTDTQYF. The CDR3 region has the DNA TGTGCCAGCAGCTTAGGGCCTAGCGGGGGGACTAGCACAGATACGCAGTATTTT.

In nucleotides, the CDR3 is TGTGCCAGCAGCCCCCGAGCGGGGGGGAGGTTAGCAGATACGCAGTATTTT. Translating it yields CASSPRAGGRLADTQYF. The rearrangement uses TRBV9 and TRBJ2-3; 10 positions agree with TRBD2. Germline CDR1 and CDR2: SGDLS and YYNGEE. V was pared by 4 bases and J by 4 bases, with 12 bases of the junction left unmatched. The CDR3 loop spans 17 amino acids.

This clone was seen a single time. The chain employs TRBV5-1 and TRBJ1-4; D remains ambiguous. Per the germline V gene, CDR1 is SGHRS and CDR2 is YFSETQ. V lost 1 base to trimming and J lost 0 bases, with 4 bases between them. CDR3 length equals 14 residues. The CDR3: CASSLNPTNEKLFF. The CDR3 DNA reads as TGCGCCAGCAGCTTGAACCCAACTAATGAAAAACTGTTTTTT.

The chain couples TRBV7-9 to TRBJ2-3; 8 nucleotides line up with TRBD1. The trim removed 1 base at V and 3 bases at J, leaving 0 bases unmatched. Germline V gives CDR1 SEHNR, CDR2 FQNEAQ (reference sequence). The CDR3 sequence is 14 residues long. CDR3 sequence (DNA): TGTGCCAGCAGCTTAGGACAGGGGACAGATACGCAGTATTTT. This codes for CASSLGQGTDTQYF.

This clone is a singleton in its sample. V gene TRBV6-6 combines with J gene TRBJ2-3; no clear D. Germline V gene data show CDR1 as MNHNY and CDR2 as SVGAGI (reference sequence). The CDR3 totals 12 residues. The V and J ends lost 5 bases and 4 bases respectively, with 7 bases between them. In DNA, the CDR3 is TGTGCCAGCAGTCTAGATCCAGATACGCAGTATTTT. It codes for CASSLDPDTQYF.

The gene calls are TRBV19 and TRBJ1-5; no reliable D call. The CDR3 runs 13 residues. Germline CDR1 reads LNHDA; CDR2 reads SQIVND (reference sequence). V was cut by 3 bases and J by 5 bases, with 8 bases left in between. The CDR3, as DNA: TGTGCCAGTAGTATTAGCCCCCATCAGCCCCAGCATTTT. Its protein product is CASSISPHQPQHF.

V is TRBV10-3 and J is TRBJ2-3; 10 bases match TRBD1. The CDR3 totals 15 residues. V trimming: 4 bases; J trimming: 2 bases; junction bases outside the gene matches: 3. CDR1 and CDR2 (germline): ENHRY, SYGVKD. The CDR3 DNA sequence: TGTGCCATCAGTGGGGACAGGGGCAACACAGATACGCAGTATTTT. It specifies CAISGDRGNTDTQYF.

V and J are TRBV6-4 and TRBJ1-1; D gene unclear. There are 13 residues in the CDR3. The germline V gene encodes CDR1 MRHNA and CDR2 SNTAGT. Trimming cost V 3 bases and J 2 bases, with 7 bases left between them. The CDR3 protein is CASSEGENTEAFF. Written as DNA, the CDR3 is TGTGCCAGCAGTGAGGGAGAAAACACTGAAGCTTTCTTT.

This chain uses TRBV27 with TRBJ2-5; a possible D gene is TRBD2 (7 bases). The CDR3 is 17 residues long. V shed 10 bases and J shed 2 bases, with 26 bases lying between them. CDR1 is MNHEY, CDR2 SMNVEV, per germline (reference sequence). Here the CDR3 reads CANPQRGGWVEQETQYF. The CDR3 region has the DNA TGTGCCAACCCACAAAGGGGGGGGTGGGTCGAGCAAGAGACCCAGTACTTC.

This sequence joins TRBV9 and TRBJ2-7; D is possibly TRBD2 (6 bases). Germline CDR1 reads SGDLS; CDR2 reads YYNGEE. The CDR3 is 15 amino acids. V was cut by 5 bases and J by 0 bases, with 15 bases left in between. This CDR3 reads CASRAQEGSSYEQYF. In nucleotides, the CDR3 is TGTGCCAGCAGGGCCCAGGAGGGGAGCTCCTACGAGCAGTACTTC.

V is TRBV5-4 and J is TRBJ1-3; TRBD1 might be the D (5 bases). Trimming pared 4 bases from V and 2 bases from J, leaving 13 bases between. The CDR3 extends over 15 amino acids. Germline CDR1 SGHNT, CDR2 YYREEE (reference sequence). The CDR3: CASSPRGGAGNTIYF. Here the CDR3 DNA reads TGTGCCAGCAGCCCCCGTGGGGGAGCTGGAAACACCATATATTTT.

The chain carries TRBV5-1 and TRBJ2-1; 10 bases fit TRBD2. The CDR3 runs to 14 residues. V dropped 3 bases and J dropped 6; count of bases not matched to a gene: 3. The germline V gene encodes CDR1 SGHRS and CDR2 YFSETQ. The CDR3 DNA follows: TGCGCCAGCAGCTCAGCGGGGGGGCTCAATGAGCAGTTCTTC. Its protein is CASSSAGGLNEQFF.

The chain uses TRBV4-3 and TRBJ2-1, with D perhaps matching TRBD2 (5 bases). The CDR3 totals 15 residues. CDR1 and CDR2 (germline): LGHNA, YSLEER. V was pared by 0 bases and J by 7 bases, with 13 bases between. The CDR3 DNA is TGCGCCAGCAGCCAAGATAAGCTATCGGGAAATGAGCAGTTCTTC. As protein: CASSQDKLSGNEQFF.